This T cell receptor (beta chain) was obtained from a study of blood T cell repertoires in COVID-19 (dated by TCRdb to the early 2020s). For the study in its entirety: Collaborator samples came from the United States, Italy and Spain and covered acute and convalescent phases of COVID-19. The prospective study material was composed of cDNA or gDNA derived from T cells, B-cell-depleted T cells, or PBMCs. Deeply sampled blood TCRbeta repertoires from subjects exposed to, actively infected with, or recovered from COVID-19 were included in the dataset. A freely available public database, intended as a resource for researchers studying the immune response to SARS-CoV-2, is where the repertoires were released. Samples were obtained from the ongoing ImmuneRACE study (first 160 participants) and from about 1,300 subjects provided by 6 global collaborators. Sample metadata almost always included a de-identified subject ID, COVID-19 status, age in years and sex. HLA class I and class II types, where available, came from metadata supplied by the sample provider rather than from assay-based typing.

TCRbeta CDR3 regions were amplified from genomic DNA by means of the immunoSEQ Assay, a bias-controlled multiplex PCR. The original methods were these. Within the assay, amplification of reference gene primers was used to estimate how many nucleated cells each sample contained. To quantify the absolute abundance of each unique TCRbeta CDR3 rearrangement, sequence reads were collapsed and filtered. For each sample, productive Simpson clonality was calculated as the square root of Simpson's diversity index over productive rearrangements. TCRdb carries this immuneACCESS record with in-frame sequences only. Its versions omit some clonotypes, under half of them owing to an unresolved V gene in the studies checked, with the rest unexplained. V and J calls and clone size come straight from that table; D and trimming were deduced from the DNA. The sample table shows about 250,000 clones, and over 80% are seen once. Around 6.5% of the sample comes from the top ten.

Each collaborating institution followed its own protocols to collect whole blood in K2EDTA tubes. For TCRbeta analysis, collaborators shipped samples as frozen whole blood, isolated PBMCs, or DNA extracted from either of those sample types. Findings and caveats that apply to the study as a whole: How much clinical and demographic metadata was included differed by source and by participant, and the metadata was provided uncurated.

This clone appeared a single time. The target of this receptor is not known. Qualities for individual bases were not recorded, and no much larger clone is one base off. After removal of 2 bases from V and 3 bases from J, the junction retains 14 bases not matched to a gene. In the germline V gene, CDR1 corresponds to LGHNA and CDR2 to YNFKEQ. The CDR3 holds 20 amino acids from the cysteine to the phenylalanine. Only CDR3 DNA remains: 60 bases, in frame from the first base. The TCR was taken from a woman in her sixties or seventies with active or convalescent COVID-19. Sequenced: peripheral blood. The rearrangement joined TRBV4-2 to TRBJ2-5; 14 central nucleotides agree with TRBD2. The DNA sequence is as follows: TGTGCCAGCAGCCAATCCAGGACTAGCGGGGGGCCGCCCCCCGAAGAGACCCAGTACTTC. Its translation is CASSQSRTSGGPPPEETQYF.